Reported below is one T cell receptor beta chain. Its antigen is unknown. No base qualities exist here, and no much larger clone lies one base off it. The library was generated by the immunoSEQ multiplex PCR assay. The paper's data handling went like this. To diagnose cytomegalovirus status from the catalog of TCR beta chain sequences, a statistical classification framework was built. This immuneACCESS table, as held by TCRdb, lists in-frame sequences with V and J called but not all clones. Of the missing ones, under half trace to an unresolved V gene in checked studies; the others have no known cause. V and J calls and clone size are as listed in that table; D and trimming were resolved from the DNA. Across this sample there are about 88,000 clones, with approximately 96% seen only once. About 0.8% of the sample is held by the ten biggest clonotypes. CDR3 length: 18 amino acids, cysteine to phenylalanine. Just CDR3 DNA is preserved here, 54 bases in frame from base 1. V drops 0 bases and J drops 5 bases, leaving 21 bases in between. The germline V gene specifies SGHDT as CDR1 and YYEEEE as CDR2.

The data originate from a study of cytomegalovirus exposure and HLA in healthy donors (dated by TCRdb to about 2017). General notes on the study: According to a later analysis, the 110 or so validation repertoires were produced on the same platform as the roughly 600 repertoires of the first cohort. The study aimed to test whether signatures of past pathogen exposure could be identified by cataloging public T cell receptors. A separate validation cohort of roughly 130 different subjects was used in addition to the 666-subject first cohort. To predict cytomegalovirus infection status, the study combined high-throughput TCR immunosequencing, statistical association of individual TCRs with disease status, and machine learning. What the research found in general, with its limitations: In vitro tests confirmed that three of the cytomegalovirus-associated TCR beta chains recognize cytomegalovirus antigens. According to the authors, the approach could potentially be generalized to other disease states and immunological phenotypes. While some public TCRs were present in many individuals, most TCR sequences turned up only very rarely across donors. The validation cohort had no HLA typing available for a later analysis, so co-occurrence within that cohort was assessed over all 130 or so repertoires. The study gave a list of under 200 TCR beta chains associated with cytomegalovirus. Cytomegalovirus status was reported to be diagnosed by the classifier with high specificity and sensitivity in both the original and validation cohorts. Of the cluster scores, around 95% were above 0 in a later analysis, which found that TCRs clustered in the first cohort also tended to co-occur in the approximately 130 validation repertoires.

Donors formed part of the validation cohort, which comprised some 120 subjects and was distinct from the first cohort of roughly 600 subjects. This TCR derives from a man aged 18 to 29 in good health and CMV-seronegative. The sequencing input was PBMCs. The sequence is built from TRBV5-6 and TRBJ1-5; tentative D gene TRBD1, with 5 bases matching. The sequenced DNA is TGTGCCAGCAGCTTGGAGAGCCCGGACCCAGAACAGGATCAGCCCCAGCATTTT. It specifies CASSLESPDPEQDQPQHF.